This TCR beta chain was retrieved from a study of human T cells and chemical hapten exposure. Study results and caveats: Alopecia was present in the donors, so their immune response may differ from healthy people's.

As for time point: patch test 2, 6 weeks after DPC sensitization. The treatment here: therapeutic diphenylcyclopropenone sensitization with weekly scalp DPC. Blood was drawn before each patch test was applied. Patients had alopecia, were aged 18 to 70, and were not pregnant. The CDR3 is 13 amino acids. Per the germline V gene, CDR1 is DFQATT and CDR2 is SNEGSKA (reference sequence). Trimming took 1 base from V and 6 from J, leaving 10 bases between them. In TCRdb, the RACE reads were re-called with MiXCR into one record per CDR3 protein. This sample has tens of thousands of distinct CDR3 sequences, with approximately 9.9% found just once. This clonotype was seen more than once but under ten times. The target antigen is unknown.

V is TRBV20-1 and J is TRBJ1-5, with D perhaps TRBD1 (5 bases). This receptor was identified in a middle-aged man with alopecia areata. Some clones in this sample may be carry-over from other donors' samples. The sequenced sample was whole blood, obtained in connection with sensitization to the hapten diphenylcyclopropenone (DPC). The chain's CDR3 is CSARGQGIQPQHF. CDR3 sequence (DNA): TGCAGTGCTAGAGGCCAGGGAATTCAGCCCCAGCATTTT.